Presented here are 10 T cell receptor beta chains from one specimen sequenced in a study of blood T cell repertoires in COVID-19. The data were produced by immunoSEQ multiplex PCR, yet TCRdb's version contains in-frame clones alone and is incomplete. The table shows 360,000 or so clones, with 88% occurring only once. The sample was PBMCs or T cells enriched from blood (not recorded which). These receptor sequences come from a woman younger than 45 who had been exposed to COVID-19.

This clone was recorded only once. The gene calls are TRBV11-2 and TRBJ2-6, with 9 bases identical to TRBD1. Germline V CDR1 and CDR2: SGHAT, FQNNGV. The CDR3 has 17 amino acids. J was trimmed by 1 base and V by 5 bases; bases with no gene match: 6. The CDR3 spells CASSPGTGRSGANVLTF. CDR3 nucleotides: TGTGCCAGCAGCCCCGGGACAGGGCGGTCTGGGGCCAACGTCCTGACTTTC.

The chain employs TRBV5-4 and TRBJ1-1, with D unclear. Germline CDR1 SGHNT, CDR2 YYREEE (reference sequence). V was trimmed by 0 bases and J by 5 bases, leaving 11 bases between them. CDR3 length: 14 amino acids. The CDR3 reads CASSLGAPGTEAFF. The CDR3 nucleotides are TGTGCCAGCAGCTTGGGGGCCCCGGGGACTGAAGCTTTCTTT.

This rearrangement joins TRBV16 to TRBJ1-6, with TRBD1 as a possible D gene (6 bases). V was shortened by 1 base and J by 9 bases, with 19 bases between the two germline ends. This CDR3 region has 17 residues. In germline, CDR1 is KGHSY, CDR2 FQNENV. CDR3 DNA sequence: TGTGCCAGCAGCCAATACCCTCAGGGGATGTCGTTTTCACCCCTCCACTTT. The encoded protein is CASSQYPQGMSFSPLHF.

This chain connects TRBV6-5 to TRBJ2-7; 10 bases align to TRBD1. Germline V CDR1 and CDR2: MNHEY, SVGAGI. The CDR3 extends over 16 amino acids. Trimming cost V 0 bases and J 7 bases; bases outside gene matches: 9. The DNA of the CDR3 is TGTGCCAGCAGTTACTCTATGGGGACAGGGGTGTGGGAGCAGTACTTC. Translating it yields CASSYSMGTGVWEQYF.

The CDR3 protein is CATSLAVTGELFF. The DNA for the CDR3 is TGTGCCACCTCACTAGCGGTCACCGGGGAGCTGTTTTTT. The chain joins TRBV24-1 to TRBJ2-2; 8 bases map to TRBD2. Germline values: CDR1 KGHDR, CDR2 SFDVKD. The CDR3 runs 13 residues. J was trimmed by 4 bases and V by 9 bases; bases with no gene match: 3.

This chain joins TRBV18 and TRBJ1-6; maybe TRBD1 (5 bases). The CDR3 consists of 15 residues. CDR1 and CDR2 from the germline V gene are KGHSH and LQKENI. Trimming shortened V by 2 bases and J by 6 bases, and 11 bases separated the two germline ends. In nucleotides, the CDR3 is TGTGCCAGCTCACCAGGGGGGGGTGGTAATTCACCCCTCCACTTT. Translated, it gives CASSPGGGGNSPLHF.

The V call is TRBV6-2 or TRBV6-3, the J call TRBJ1-1; no clear D. From germline, CDR1 is MNHEY and CDR2 SVGEGT. The CDR3 runs 13 residues. The V end was cut by 3 bases, the J end by 4 bases, with 9 bases between. CDR3 coding DNA: TGTGCCAGCAGTTATAATACAGTCACTGAAGCTTTCTTT. Protein: CASSYNTVTEAFF.

The chain is built from TRBV19 and TRBJ2-7, with TRBD1 matching over 8 bases. Germline V lookup: CDR1 LNHDA, CDR2 SQIVND (reference sequence). CDR3 length equals 14 residues. V was clipped by 1 base and J by 3 bases; unmatched bases: 2. CDR3 DNA: TGTGCCAGTAGTATAGGGGGACAGGACTACGAGCAGTACTTC. This translates into CASSIGGQDYEQYF.

The chain recombines TRBV7-9 with TRBJ2-1; no reliable D call. This CDR3 spans 15 amino acids. CDR1 and CDR2 (germline): SEHNR, FQNEAQ (reference sequence). V lost 1 base, J lost 4 bases, and 11 bases lay in between. Here the CDR3 reads CASSLGAYPYNEQFF. In DNA, the CDR3 is TGTGCCAGCAGCTTAGGTGCCTACCCGTACAATGAGCAGTTCTTC.

The V gene is TRBV5-1, the J gene TRBJ1-1; no clear D. The CDR3 is made up of 15 amino acids. Per germline, CDR1 SGHRS and CDR2 YFSETQ. With 4 bases removed from V and 2 bases from J, the gap between germline ends came to 15 bases. CDR3 region: CASSKRGSQNTEAFF. CDR3 DNA sequence: TGCGCCAGCAGCAAGAGAGGGAGCCAAAACACTGAAGCTTTCTTT.